A selection of T cell receptor beta chains follows, all from one sample in a study of vaccination and CD4 T cells after COVID-19. TCRdb re-called the PCR reads through MiXCR, storing one row per CDR3 protein. The sample consists of approximately 15,000 distinct CDR3 sequences, around 50% of them appearing once. No antigen has been assigned to these receptors. The source was CD4+ T cells from blood, cultured in vitro, collected before SARS-CoV-2 vaccination. Receptors were obtained from a human donor who had recovered from COVID-19. Each CDR3 is given with its conserved first and last residue. The D gene is left open where the match is weak. Size values are once, few and many counts, or a class for expanded clones, and some rows have none.

TRBJ1-3 TRBV27 NA NA TGTGCCAGCAAGGCAAGCTCTGGAAACACCATATATTTT CASKASSGNTIYF
TRBJ1-2 TRBV28 NA NA TGTGCCAGCAGTTTCACCTCCGCCCCGGGGTATGGCTACACCTTC CASSFTSAPGYGYTF
TRBJ2-5 TRBV2 NA NA TGTGCCAGCAGTGAAGCGGTAGCCGGGGAGACCCAGTACTTC CASSEAVAGETQYF
TRBJ1-1 TRBV10-3 few NA TGTGCCATCAGTGAGTCAAGCAGGGGAAACACTGAAGCTTTCTTT CAISESSRGNTEAFF
TRBJ2-2 TRBV20-1 NA NA TGCAGTGCTACAAATGGACTGGCCCCGACCGGGGAGCTGTTTTTT CSATNGLAPTGELFF
TRBJ2-7 TRBV20-1 NA TRBD2 TGCAGTGCTAGAGACCCCGGGACTAGCGTCGACGAGCAGTACTTC CSARDPGTSVDEQYF
TRBJ2-5 TRBV20-1 NA TRBD2 TGCAGTGCCCCCGTGACGACTAGCTGGGAGACCCAGTACTTC CSAPVTTSWETQYF
TRBJ2-2 TRBV6-4 few TRBD1 TGTGCCAGCAGTGACTCGGACAGGGGGGAGCTGTTTTTT CASSDSDRGELFF
TRBJ2-5 TRBV6-2/TRBV6-3 NA TRBD2 TGTGCCAGCAGTGGATCACTAGCGGGCGGAGGAGAGACCCAGTACTTC CASSGSLAGGGETQYF
TRBJ1-4 TRBV25-1 NA TRBD1 TGTGCCAGCACTTCCTTGGACAGGGCCGGGGGAAAACTGTTTTTT CASTSLDRAGGKLFF
TRBJ2-2 TRBV7-9 NA NA TGTGCCAGCCTAAACCGGGGCACCGGGGAGCTGTTTTTT CASLNRGTGELFF
TRBJ2-7 TRBV30 NA NA TGTGCCTGGAGTGCGACCGAGGGGTACGAGCAGTACTTC CAWSATEGYEQYF
TRBJ2-1 TRBV2 once TRBD2 TGTGCCAGCAGTGAAGATTTGACTAGCGGGAGGTGGTATGAGCAGTTCTTC CASSEDLTSGRWYEQFF
TRBJ2-1 TRBV20-1 NA TRBD2 TGCAGTGCCCCCGGACTAGGGTACAATGAGCAGTTCTTC CSAPGLGYNEQFF
TRBJ1-5 TRBV6-1 NA NA TGTGCCAGCAGTCCCCCGCTAAGGGATCAGCCCCAGCATTTT CASSPPLRDQPQHF
TRBJ2-5 TRBV24-1 few NA TGTGCCACCAGTGATCCCCATGAGACCCAGTACTTC CATSDPHETQYF
TRBJ2-1 TRBV6-2/TRBV6-3 few TRBD1 TGTGCCAGCAGGGACAGGGGCACCTACAATGAGCAGTTCTTC CASRDRGTYNEQFF
TRBJ2-7 TRBV6-5 NA NA TGTGCCAGCAGTTACACCGGACATAGCACCCTTGCCTTGTACGAGCAGTACTTC CASSYTGHSTLALYEQYF
TRBJ2-2 TRBV21-1 NA NA TGTGCCAGCAGCAAACAGGGCACCGGGGAGCTGTTTTTT CASSKQGTGELFF
TRBJ2-5 TRBV7-2 few NA TGTGCCAGCAGCCCCATACGAGAGACCCAGTACTTC CASSPIRETQYF
TRBJ1-1 TRBV5-4 few NA TGTGCCAGCAGCTTGGGTCCGGGAAACACTGAAGCTTTCTTT CASSLGPGNTEAFF
TRBJ1-5 TRBV19 few NA TGTGCCAGTGGCGGTCAGCCCCAGCATTTT CASGGQPQHF
TRBJ2-1 TRBV6-2/TRBV6-3 NA NA TGTGCCAGCAGTTTGGGGAGCTCCTACAATGAGCAGTTCTTC CASSLGSSYNEQFF
TRBJ1-4 TRBV7-9 few TRBD1 TGTGCCAGCAGCTTAGCGGCAGGGACAGCAACTAATGAAAAACTGTTTTTT CASSLAAGTATNEKLFF
TRBJ2-3 TRBV28 NA TRBD2 TGTGCCAGCAGTTTACCGGGACTATTAACAGATACGCAGTATTTT CASSLPGLLTDTQYF